This T cell receptor beta chain emerged from a study of T-cell memory formation after mild COVID-19. Overall study results and limits: Contracting CD4+ clones were located mainly in CM and EM, and CD8+ clones in EMRA. Day 15 to 85 contracting clones showed balanced CD4/CD8; later expanders leaned CD4+. Memory cells collected pre-infection included some clones that later responded, suggesting cross-reactive memory joined.

Of note for this clonotype: Its antigen is unidentified.

Using constant-segment primers, 5'RACE produced TCR alpha and TCR beta cDNA libraries carrying sample barcodes and UMIs. Each CDR3 protein gets one entry after TCRdb re-called the 5' RACE reads with MiXCR. The sample contains some 130,000 distinct CDR3 sequences, roughly 24% of which appear only once. The sequencing sample was made of PBMCs or a T cell subset sorted from them (not recorded which). This receptor was taken from an adult woman who had mild COVID-19 (a few samples of this study predate the infection). Cell type and time point are not known.

CDR3 loop: CASSPGKGNYGYTF. The DNA of the CDR3 is TGTGCCAGCAGCCCCGGGAAGGGAAACTATGGCTACACCTTC. The chain has TRBV9 and TRBJ1-2; D is unresolved. Germline V gene sequence: CDR1 SGDLS, CDR2 YYNGEE. The CDR3 consists of 14 residues. Deletions cut 4 bases from V and 2 bases from J, with 12 bases between. Full variable domain (outside the CDR3, taken from reference TRBV9 and TRBJ1-2): DSGVTQTPKHLITATGQRVTLRCSPRSGDLSVYWYQQSLDQGLQFLIQYYNGEERAKGNILERFSAQQFPDLHSELNLSSLELGDSALYFCASSPGKGNYGYTFGSGTRLTVV.